A selection of T cell receptor beta chains follows, all from one sample in a study of beta chain features in type 1 diabetes. Sequencing was performed with immunoSEQ multiplex PCR; in TCRdb, only in-frame clones are kept and a portion is missing. The sample lists 900,000 or so clones; under 20% were seen once. Sequences were obtained from naive CD4+ T cells from blood. The source of these receptors is a woman under 30 in good health. CDR3s include the opening cysteine and the closing phenylalanine or tryptophan.

TRBJ2-1 TRBV29-1 13 CSVGTSGSGEQFF
TRBJ1-5 TRBV27 14 CASSERNSNQPQHF
TRBJ2-5 TRBV4-2 15 CASSQERGYQETQYF
TRBJ1-6 TRBV5-6 15 CASSLIGVYNSPLHF
TRBJ2-5 TRBV6-6 16 CASRNWGGETQEAQYF
TRBJ2-1 TRBV7-9 17 CASSLAVSVSSYNEQFF
TRBJ2-2 TRBV2 14 CASGQGSNTGELFF
TRBJ2-3 TRBV6-5 15 CASSHRGLGTDTQYF
TRBJ2-1 TRBV28 17 CASSSWGGGGWYNEQFF
TRBJ2-7 TRBV15 15 CATRNDRMRIYEQYF
TRBJ1-5 TRBV4-2 15 CASSGGFYSNQPQHF
TRBJ2-7 TRBV19 17 CASSLGTSGTVSYEQYF
TRBJ2-4 TRBV5-1 14 CASSLDIAKNIQYF
TRBJ1-2 TRBV18 14 CASSPSRTADGYTF
TRBJ2-7 TRBV18 17 CASSPASLAEGSYEQYF
TRBJ2-3 TRBV9 16 CASSKQGSPSTDTQYF
TRBJ2-1 TRBV19 13 CASTRGAYNEQFF
TRBJ2-1 TRBV29-1 13 CSVGWGLYNEQFF
TRBJ2-7 TRBV29-1 12 CSARQGSYEQYF
TRBJ1-1 TRBV5-1 15 CASSPNRGKNTEAFF
TRBJ1-5 TRBV15 19 CATSRGTSFGGAGNQPQHF
TRBJ2-5 TRBV6-5 15 CASSKRTGARETQYF
TRBJ2-5 TRBV4-3 15 CASSHNRGSKETQYF
TRBJ2-1 TRBV14 16 CASSRTTGTSGNEQFF
TRBJ1-3 TRBV5-1 14 CASSLGISGNTIYF
TRBJ2-7 TRBV6-6 11 CASRETYEQYF
TRBJ2-6 TRBV4-3 17 CASSQDLVNSGANVLTF
TRBJ1-3 TRBV28 15 CASSSQGARGNTIYF
TRBJ2-7 TRBV9 14 CASSPQGLGYEQYF
TRBJ2-7 TRBV7-2 15 CASSLEGTSGTEQYF
TRBJ2-4 TRBV18 17 CASSPTGRGPAKNIQYF
TRBJ1-1 TRBV29-1 13 CSVGAGVNTEAFF
TRBJ2-1 TRBV9 16 CASSERQESSYNEQFF
TRBJ2-7 TRBV6-6 15 CASSSATGGVYEQYF
TRBJ2-7 TRBV2 18 CASSKGLAGDQATYEQYF
TRBJ1-2 TRBV7-2 16 CASSFFKGGNDYGYTF
TRBJ1-1 TRBV5-5 18 CASSALRAPSVMNTEAFF
TRBJ2-7 TRBV28 16 CASSPPGSRASYEQYF
TRBJ1-2 TRBV2 16 CASSDWLTVANYGYTF
TRBJ1-2 TRBV6-6 13 CASSLAKTYGYTF
TRBJ2-5 TRBV9 15 CASSTYRDVQETQYF
TRBJ1-2 TRBV7-9 14 CASSRDSSLYGYTF
TRBJ2-5 TRBV19 15 CASSPPGLAGVLRDF
TRBJ2-7 TRBV7-2 15 CASSLGRQANYEQYF
TRBJ2-2 TRBV7-2 12 CASSFSPGELFF
TRBJ2-2 TRBV10-1 14 CAGGTGGNTGELFF